This record covers a single T cell receptor (beta chain). The PCR ran on 60 Vbeta and 13 Jbeta primers. Assay: immunoSEQ multiplex PCR; the TCRdb copy retains only in-frame clones and omits some. The table includes 150,000 or so clones, 80% detected once. The data were obtained in a study of cytomegalovirus exposure and HLA in healthy donors. The length of the CDR3 is 14 residues. Germline loops: CDR1 MNHNS, CDR2 SASEGT. Trimming stripped 1 base from V and 4 bases from J, with 10 bases between. Material: PBMCs. The source is a woman aged 35 to 49 in good health and CMV-seronegative. The chain couples TRBV6-1 to TRBJ1-2, with unresolved D. The CDR3 region has the DNA TGTGCCAGCAGTGAAGGGGGAGGGTCCTATGGCTACACCTTC. It codes for CASSEGGGSYGYTF.